The source of this T cell receptor beta chain is a study of cytomegalovirus exposure and HLA in healthy donors. The CDR3 is 13 residues long. V lost 2 bases to trimming and J lost 5 bases, with 9 bases between them. Germline V lookup: CDR1 MNHNY, CDR2 SVGAGI (reference sequence). Amplification used 60 Vbeta primers and 13 Jbeta primers. This table comes from immunoSEQ multiplex PCR, and its TCRdb copy is limited to in-frame clones, with some not included. The sample records roughly 160,000 clones, over 60% being singletons. The chain combines TRBV6-6 with TRBJ1-1, with D possibly TRBD1 on 5 matching bases. This TCR came from a girl under 18 in good health and CMV-seronegative. Sequencing was performed on PBMCs. CDR3 amino acids: CASSYGEGTEAFF. CDR3 coding DNA: TGTGCCAGCAGTTACGGGGAGGGGACTGAAGCTTTCTTT.